This T cell receptor beta chain was profiled in a study of blood T cell repertoires in COVID-19. Looking at the study overall: COVID-19 samples collected from the United States, Italy and Spain covered acute and convalescent phases.

Original processing methods: Scientists estimated how many nucleated cells there were by amplifying reference gene primers. Repertoires were generated with immunoSEQ multiplex PCR, while TCRdb's copy carries only in-frame clones and drops some. The DNA was the basis for D and trimming; V, J and clone size are from that table. The sample has some 290,000 clones; about 90% are singletons. V was clipped by 3 bases and J by 5 bases; unmatched bases: 10. The CDR3 is made up of 16 amino acids. Germline loops: CDR1 MGHRA, CDR2 YSYEKL. The chain links TRBV4-1 to TRBJ1-2, with 9 bases identical to TRBD1. The source of this sequence is a woman aged 40 to 49 with COVID-19, enrolled during active disease. Sequenced sample: peripheral blood. The CDR3 sequence is CASSQLQGAQIYGYTF. For the CDR3, the DNA is TGCGCCAGCAGCCAGTTACAGGGGGCGCAAATTTATGGCTACACCTTC.